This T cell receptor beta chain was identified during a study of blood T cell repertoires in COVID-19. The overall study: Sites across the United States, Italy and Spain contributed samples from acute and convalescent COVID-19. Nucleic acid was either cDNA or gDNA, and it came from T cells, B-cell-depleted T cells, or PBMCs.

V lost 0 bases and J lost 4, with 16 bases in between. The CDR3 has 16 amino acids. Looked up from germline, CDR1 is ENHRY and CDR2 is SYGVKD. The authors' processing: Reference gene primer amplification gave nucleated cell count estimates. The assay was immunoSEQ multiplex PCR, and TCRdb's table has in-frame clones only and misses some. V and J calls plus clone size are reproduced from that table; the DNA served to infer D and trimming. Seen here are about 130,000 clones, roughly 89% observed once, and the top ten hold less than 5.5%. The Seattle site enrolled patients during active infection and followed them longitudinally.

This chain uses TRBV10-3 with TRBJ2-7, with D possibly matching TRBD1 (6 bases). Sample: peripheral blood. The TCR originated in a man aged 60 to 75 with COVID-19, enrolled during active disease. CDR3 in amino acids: CAISESGAGVPYEQYF. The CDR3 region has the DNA TGTGCCATCAGTGAGTCGGGGGCAGGGGTTCCTTACGAGCAGTACTTC.